The clone carrying this T cell receptor beta chain was seen only once. Its antigen is as yet unknown. Use of 60 Vbeta and 13 Jbeta primers characterized the PCR. The assay was immunoSEQ multiplex PCR, and TCRdb's table has in-frame clones only and misses some. The sample yields tens of thousands of clones, roughly 67% seen once. The record originates from a study of cytomegalovirus exposure and HLA in healthy donors. Findings and limits, study-wide: Information on immune exposure was restricted to one variable (CMV serostatus).

Specimen: PBMCs. The receptor was isolated from a woman aged 45-60 years in good health and CMV-seropositive.

The CDR3 is CASSTRFRTPEAFF. Written as DNA, the CDR3 is TGTGCCAGTAGTACCCGGTTTCGGACTCCTGAAGCTTTCTTT. The gene calls are TRBV19 and TRBJ1-1; D not certain. The CDR3 is 14 residues long. Germline V gives CDR1 LNHDA, CDR2 SQIVND (reference sequence). The germline V and J ends were trimmed by 4 bases and 6 bases, with 15 bases remaining between them.